This passage covers 17 T cell receptor beta chains from one sample sequenced in a study of blood T cell repertoires in COVID-19. Some clones are missing from TCRdb's copy, which holds only in-frame ones; the method was immunoSEQ multiplex PCR. The table shows roughly 300,000 clones, with 83% occurring only once. The sample was peripheral blood. The receptors were gathered from a woman aged 45-59 years who had recovered from COVID-19.

The rearrangement uses TRBV7-9 and TRBJ1-1, with D possibly TRBD1 on 6 matching bases. There are 14 residues in the CDR3. Trimming removed 3 bases at V and 2 bases at J, with 10 bases between. Germline CDR1 SEHNR, CDR2 FQNEAQ (reference sequence). CDR3 sequence: CASSFRGTNTEAFF. For the CDR3, the DNA is TGTGCCAGCAGCTTCAGGGGTACTAACACTGAAGCTTTCTTT.

In its sample, this clone was seen once. This chain links TRBV6-6 with TRBJ1-2; possible D gene TRBD1, 5 bases. V lost 2 bases, J lost 3 bases, and 7 bases lay in between. This CDR3 contains 13 residues. Per germline, CDR1 MNHNY and CDR2 SVGAGI (reference sequence). CDR3 residues: CASSYTTDYGYTF. The CDR3 bases are TGTGCCAGCAGTTACACGACAGACTATGGCTACACCTTC.

This clone has ten or more counts. The chain links TRBV9 to TRBJ2-7; a possible D gene is TRBD1 (6 bases). The germline V gene has CDR1 SGDLS and CDR2 YYNGEE. The length of the CDR3 is 16 residues. The V gene lost 3 bases and the J gene lost 0 bases, with 16 bases spanning the gap. This chain's CDR3 is CASSADTGSGSYEQYF. The CDR3 region has the DNA TGTGCCAGCAGCGCCGATACAGGGTCTGGCTCCTACGAGCAGTACTTC. The whole variable domain, filled in from reference TRBV9 and TRBJ2-7, reads DSGVTQTPKHLITATGQRVTLRCSPRSGDLSVYWYQQSLDQGLQFLIQYYNGEERAKGNILERFSAQQFPDLHSELNLSSLELGDSALYFCASSADTGSGSYEQYFGPGTRLTVT.

This clone came up many times. CDR3 DNA sequence: TGCAGTGCTAGTCCCAGGGTTCTCCGTCAGCCCCAGCATTTT. It yields the protein CSASPRVLRQPQHF. The chain employs TRBV20-1 and TRBJ1-5, with D maybe TRBD1 (5 bases). Deletions cut 3 bases from V and 6 bases from J, with 15 bases between. The CDR3 consists of 14 residues. CDR1 DFQATT and CDR2 SNEGSKA come from the germline V gene (reference sequence).

The CDR3 DNA follows: TGCGCCAGCAGCCAAGATAAGAGCCGGGGACAGGAATTAGGCGAGCAGTACTTC. Residues: CASSQDKSRGQELGEQYF. The genes are TRBV4-1 and TRBJ2-7; 8 positions agree with TRBD1. Germline CDR1 MGHRA, CDR2 YSYEKL. CDR3 length: 18 residues. Germline trimming cut 0 bases from V and 6 bases from J; bases unmatched to any gene: 16.

This clone was detected once. This chain's CDR3 is CASSQDAGVQPQHF. The CDR3 region has the DNA TGTGCCAGCAGCCAGGATGCAGGGGTCCAGCCCCAGCATTTT. The chain couples TRBV3-1 (or the pseudogene TRBV3-2) to TRBJ1-5; TRBD1 is a possible D gene (6 bases). The CDR3 sequence is 14 residues long. The germline CDR1 and CDR2 sequences are LGHDT and YNNKEL (reference sequence). Deletions cut 3 bases from V and 7 bases from J, with 13 bases between.

This clone was picked up one time. The CDR3 DNA follows: TGTGCCAGCAGCTTAGAGGGGGCAAGGTCCTACGAGCAGTACTTC. Its protein product is CASSLEGARSYEQYF. The chain carries TRBV11-2 and TRBJ2-7, with D perhaps TRBD1 (6 bases). Germline V lookup: CDR1 SGHAT, CDR2 FQNNGV. The CDR3 covers 15 residues. V dropped 0 bases and J dropped 1 base, with 10 bases sitting between them.

This sequence joins TRBV3-1 (or the pseudogene TRBV3-2) and TRBJ1-2; D uncertain. The CDR3 extends over 16 amino acids. V lost 1 base and J lost 6, with 18 bases in between. Germline CDR1 LGHDT, CDR2 YNNKEL (reference sequence). CDR3 coding DNA: TGTGCCAGCAGCCAAGCCTCGTCGGGAACCCATGATGGCTACACCTTC. Its translation: CASSQASSGTHDGYTF.

The rearrangement uses TRBV19 and TRBJ1-5; 8 nucleotides align to TRBD1. In germline, CDR1 is LNHDA, CDR2 SQIVND (reference sequence). With V trimmed by 10 bases and J by 5 bases, 7 bases remained unmatched. The CDR3 is 13 residues long. The CDR3 bases are TGTGCCACCCGCCTGGACAGGGATCAGCCCCAGCATTTT. Protein: CATRLDRDQPQHF.

CDR3 amino acids: CASLGLKTKGQYF. In DNA, the CDR3 is TGTGCCAGCTTGGGCTTGAAGACCAAAGGGCAGTATTTT. The chain joins TRBV2 to TRBJ2-3; no clear D. The V and J ends lost 8 bases and 11 bases respectively, with 20 bases between them. CDR1 is SNHLY and CDR2 is FYNNEI in the germline V gene. The CDR3 has 13 amino acids.

This clone came up once. The rearrangement uses TRBV11-2 and TRBJ1-2; 11 positions match TRBD1. Trimming at V came to 1 base and at J to 4 bases, leaving 8 bases not matched to a gene. CDR1 and CDR2 (germline): SGHAT, FQNNGV. The CDR3 length is 17 residues. DNA of the CDR3: TGTGCCAGCAGCTTAGGGGACGGACAGGGGGCTATCTATGGCTACACCTTC. This encodes CASSLGDGQGAIYGYTF. Full variable domain (outside the CDR3, taken from reference TRBV11-2 and TRBJ1-2): EAGVAQSPRYKIIEKRQSVAFWCNPISGHATLYWYQQILGQGPKLLIQFQNNGVVDDSQLPKDRFSAERLKGVDSTLKIQPAKLEDSAVYLCASSLGDGQGAIYGYTFGSGTRLTVV.

This chain uses TRBV6-1 with TRBJ1-2; D uncertain. The V gene lost 3 bases and the J gene lost 8 bases, with 10 bases spanning the gap. The CDR3 is made up of 12 amino acids. CDR1 and CDR2 (germline): MNHNS, SASEGT. The CDR3 region has the DNA TGTGCCAGCAGTGAGACTCTAAGGGGCTACACCTTC. As protein: CASSETLRGYTF.

This clone was detected only a few times. The rearrangement uses TRBV4-1 and TRBJ2-7, with TRBD1 identical over 8 bases. CDR1 is MGHRA and CDR2 is YSYEKL in the germline V gene. The CDR3 has 15 residues. V trimming: 3 bases; J trimming: 3 bases; junction bases outside the gene matches: 7. The chain's CDR3 is CASSQLVTGDYEQYF. CDR3 in DNA: TGCGCCAGCAGCCAGCTCGTGACAGGGGACTACGAGCAGTACTTC.

This clone was found once. This chain links TRBV5-4 with TRBJ2-5; D gene unclear. Germline CDR1 reads SGHNT; CDR2 reads YYREEE (reference sequence). The CDR3 contains 14 residues. V shed 1 base and J shed 2 bases, with 9 bases lying between them. CDR3 DNA sequence: TGTGCCAGCAGCTTGAAGAAGCTTCAAGAGACCCAGTACTTC. This codes for CASSLKKLQETQYF.

V and J are TRBV23-1 and TRBJ2-3; 10 nucleotides match TRBD2. TRBV23-1 is placed among ORFs of uncertain function. The CDR3 spans 18 residues. V was clipped by 4 bases and J by 0 bases; unmatched bases: 10. The CDR3 sequence: CASSRALRTSGSTDTQYF. The CDR3 coding sequence is TGCGCCAGCAGTCGAGCCCTCCGGACTAGCGGAAGCACAGATACGCAGTATTTT.

This chain joins TRBV12-3 or TRBV12-4 and TRBJ2-7, with 8 bases identical to TRBD2. Losses at the gene ends were 2 bases for V and 13 bases for J; bases not matched to a gene: 10. This CDR3 spans 13 amino acids. The CDR3 reads CASSLLMTSAVYF. For the CDR3, the DNA is TGTGCCAGCAGTTTACTCATGACTAGCGCTGTATACTTC.

J is TRBJ2-7 and V is TRBV14, with a weak D call TRBD2 (6 bases). V was clipped by 5 bases and J by 3 bases, with 11 bases between them. This CDR3 has 13 amino acids. Germline V CDR1 and CDR2: SGHDN, FVKESK. The chain's CDR3 is CASSRDFYYEQYF. The DNA for the CDR3 is TGTGCCAGCAGCAGGGACTTTTACTACGAGCAGTACTTC.